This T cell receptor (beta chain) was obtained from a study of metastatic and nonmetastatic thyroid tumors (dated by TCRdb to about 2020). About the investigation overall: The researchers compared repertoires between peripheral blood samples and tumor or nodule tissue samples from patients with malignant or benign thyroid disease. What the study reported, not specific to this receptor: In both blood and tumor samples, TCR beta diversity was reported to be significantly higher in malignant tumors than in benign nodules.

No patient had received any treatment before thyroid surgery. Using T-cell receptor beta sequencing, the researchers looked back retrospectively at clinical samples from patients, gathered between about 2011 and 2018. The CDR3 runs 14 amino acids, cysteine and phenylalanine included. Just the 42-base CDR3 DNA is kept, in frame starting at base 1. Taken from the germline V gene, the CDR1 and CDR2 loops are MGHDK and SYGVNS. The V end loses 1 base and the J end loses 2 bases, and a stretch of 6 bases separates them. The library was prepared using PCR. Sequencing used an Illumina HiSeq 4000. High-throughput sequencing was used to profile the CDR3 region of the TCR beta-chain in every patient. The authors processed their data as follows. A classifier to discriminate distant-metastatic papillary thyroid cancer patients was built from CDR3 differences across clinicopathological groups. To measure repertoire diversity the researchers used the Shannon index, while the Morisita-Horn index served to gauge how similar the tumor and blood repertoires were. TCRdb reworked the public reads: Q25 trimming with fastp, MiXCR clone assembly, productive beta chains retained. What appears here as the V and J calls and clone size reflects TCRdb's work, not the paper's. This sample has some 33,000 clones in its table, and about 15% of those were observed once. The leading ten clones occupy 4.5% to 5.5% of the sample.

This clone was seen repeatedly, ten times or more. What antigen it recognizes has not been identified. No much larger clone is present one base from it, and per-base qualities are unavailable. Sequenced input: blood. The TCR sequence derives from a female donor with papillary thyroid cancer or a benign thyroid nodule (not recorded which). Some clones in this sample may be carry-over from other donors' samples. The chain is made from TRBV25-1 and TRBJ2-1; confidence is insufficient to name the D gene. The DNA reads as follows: TGTGCCAGCAGTGAATTCGGGCCCTACAATGAGCAGTTCTTC. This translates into CASSEFGPYNEQFF.